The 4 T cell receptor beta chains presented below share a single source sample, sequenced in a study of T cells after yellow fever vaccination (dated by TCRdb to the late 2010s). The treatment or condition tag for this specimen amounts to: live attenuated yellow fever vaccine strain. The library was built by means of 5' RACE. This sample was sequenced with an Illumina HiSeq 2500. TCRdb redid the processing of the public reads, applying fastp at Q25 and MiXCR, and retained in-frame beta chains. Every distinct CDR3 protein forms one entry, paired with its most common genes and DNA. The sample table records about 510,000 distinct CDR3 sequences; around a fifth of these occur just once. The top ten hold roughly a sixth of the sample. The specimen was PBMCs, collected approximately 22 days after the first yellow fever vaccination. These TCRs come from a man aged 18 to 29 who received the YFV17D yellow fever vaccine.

For the CDR3, the DNA is TGTGCCAGCAGTCGTCATCAGGGGGCGGACTATGGCTACACCTTC. Its translation is CASSRHQGADYGYTF. This sequence joins TRBV7-2 and TRBJ1-2, with 8 bases matching TRBD1. Trimming took 6 bases from V and 3 from J; bases not matched to a gene: 9. Germline V lookup: CDR1 SGHTA, CDR2 FQGNSA. The length of the CDR3 is 15 residues.

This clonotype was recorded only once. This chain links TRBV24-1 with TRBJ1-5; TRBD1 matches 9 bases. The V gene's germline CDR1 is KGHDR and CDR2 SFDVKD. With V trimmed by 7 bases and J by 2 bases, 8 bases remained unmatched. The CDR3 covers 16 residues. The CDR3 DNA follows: TGTGCCACCAGCGTAGGGGGACAGGGCGGCAATCAGCCCCAGCATTTT. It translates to CATSVGGQGGNQPQHF.

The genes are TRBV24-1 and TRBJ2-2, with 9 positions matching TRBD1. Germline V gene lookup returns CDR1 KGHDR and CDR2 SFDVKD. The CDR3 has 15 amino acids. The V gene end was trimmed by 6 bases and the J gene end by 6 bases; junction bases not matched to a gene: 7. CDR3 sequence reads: CATSSDRGDPGELFF. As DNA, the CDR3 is TGTGCCACCAGTTCGGACAGGGGTGATCCCGGGGAGCTGTTTTTT.

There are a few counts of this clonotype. Here the CDR3 DNA reads TGCAGCGTTGAACTCGGACGGCCCGGCGAGCAGTACTTC. It specifies CSVELGRPGEQYF. V and J are TRBV29-1 and TRBJ2-7, with unresolved D. CDR1 and CDR2 (germline): SQVTM, ANQGSEA. The CDR3 contains 13 residues. V was trimmed by 2 bases and J by 6 bases, leaving 14 bases between them.